This T cell receptor beta chain was sequenced during a study of response to subunit inactivated influenza vaccine. Notes on the study in general: T cells newly recruited by each seasonal influenza vaccination are few, the authors suggested.

The V end was cut by 4 bases, the J end by 6 bases, with 15 bases between. Germline V gives CDR1 MNHEY, CDR2 SMNVEV (reference sequence). This CDR3 spans 15 amino acids. This clonotype was observed a handful of times. Antigen specificity is unknown. TCRdb processed the RT-PCR reads anew with MiXCR; each CDR3 protein has one entry. The repertoire holds some 300,000 distinct CDR3 sequences, about 20% seen once, with 10% in the top ten. The starting material was PBMCs from blood, obtained 21 months after vaccination. The gene calls are TRBV27 and TRBJ1-4; D might be TRBD1 (6 bases). This sequence originates from a man aged 50-75 years who received an inactivated influenza vaccine. The CDR3 protein is CASSSTGKGHEKLFF. The DNA for the CDR3 is TGTGCCAGCAGTTCAACAGGGAAGGGGCATGAAAAACTGTTTTTT.